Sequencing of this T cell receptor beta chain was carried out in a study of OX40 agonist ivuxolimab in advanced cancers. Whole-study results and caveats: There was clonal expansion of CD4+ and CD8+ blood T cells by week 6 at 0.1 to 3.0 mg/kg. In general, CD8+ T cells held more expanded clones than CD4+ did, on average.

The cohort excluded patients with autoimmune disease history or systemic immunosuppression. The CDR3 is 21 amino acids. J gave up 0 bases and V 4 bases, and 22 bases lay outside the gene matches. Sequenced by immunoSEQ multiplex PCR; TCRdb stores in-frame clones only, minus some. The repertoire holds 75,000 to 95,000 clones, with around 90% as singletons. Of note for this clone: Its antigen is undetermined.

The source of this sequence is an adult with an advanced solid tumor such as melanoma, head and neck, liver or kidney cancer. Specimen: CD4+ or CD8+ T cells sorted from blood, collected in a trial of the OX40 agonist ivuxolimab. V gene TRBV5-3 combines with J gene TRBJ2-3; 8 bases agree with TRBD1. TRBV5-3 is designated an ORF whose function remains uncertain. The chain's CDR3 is CARSRKSEGQGRKISTDTQYF. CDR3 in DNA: TGTGCCAGAAGCCGCAAGTCGGAAGGACAGGGACGAAAAATTAGCACAGATACGCAGTATTTT.